The 29 T cell receptor beta chains below come from one sample, sequenced in a study of identical twins. TCRdb re-called the 5' RACE reads with MiXCR, one entry per CDR3 protein. The table shows about 250,000 distinct CDR3 sequences, with 6.5% to 9.5% occurring only once. This sample also belongs to another study, concerning yellow fever vaccine responses in identical twins.

The material sequenced was CD8+ T cells sorted from blood. These receptors were obtained from a woman younger than 30 in good health.

This clonotype was observed at least ten times. The rearrangement links TRBV6-1 to TRBJ1-1; 9 bases are a match to TRBD1. The CDR3 totals 13 residues. The trim removed 9 bases at V and 3 bases at J, leaving 5 bases unmatched. The germline CDR1 and CDR2 sequences are MNHNS and SASEGT. The CDR3: CARNRGRDTEAFF. CDR3 DNA sequence: TGTGCCAGGAACAGGGGGCGCGACACTGAAGCTTTCTTT.

With regard to this clonotype: The junction departs from germline at one end; a sequencing error may be responsible. The chain employs TRBV11-2 and TRBJ2-3, with TRBD2 matching 12 bases. Per the germline V gene, CDR1 is SGHAT and CDR2 is FQNNGV. This CDR3 spans 18 amino acids. The CDR3 DNA is TGTACCAGCGGCAGCCCTTACCCTAGCGGGGGGGACACAGATACGCAGTATTTT. Protein product: CTSGSPYPSGGDTDTQYF. Together with reference TRBV11-2 and TRBJ2-3, the CDR3 gives the full variable domain: EAGVAQSPRYKIIEKRQSVAFWCNPISGHATLYWYQQILGQGPKLLIQFQNNGVVDDSQLPKDRFSAERLKGVDSTLKIQPAKLEDSAVYLCTSGSPYPSGGDTDTQYFGPGTRLTVL.

V and J are TRBV7-2 and TRBJ2-6; D gene ambiguous. V lost 6 bases and J 0 bases, leaving 3 bases between the germline ends. CDR3 length: 13 residues. Germline V gene sequence: CDR1 SGHTA, CDR2 FQGNSA. CDR3 sequence reads: CASRDSGANVLTF. In DNA, the CDR3 is TGTGCCAGCAGAGACTCTGGGGCCAACGTCCTGACTTTC.

This clonotype was seen many times. The V call is TRBV7-8, the J call TRBJ2-3, with TRBD2 matching 8 bases. The CDR3 length is 18 residues. J gave up 0 bases and V 1 base, and 9 bases lay outside the gene matches. From germline, CDR1 is SGHVS and CDR2 FQNEAQ. CDR3 sequence: CASSLVGSGGFSTDTQYF. The DNA of the CDR3 is TGTGCCAGCAGCTTAGTGGGAAGCGGGGGTTTTAGCACAGATACGCAGTATTTT.

This CDR3 reads CSDEDAGVSYEQYF. CDR3 sequence (DNA): TGCAGCGATGAGGACGCGGGGGTTTCCTACGAGCAGTACTTC. The chain employs TRBV29-1 and TRBJ2-7; TRBD2 matches at 7 bases. The length of the CDR3 is 14 residues. The V segment lost 7 bases and the J segment 1 base; nucleotides outside the gene matches: 10. Germline CDR1 and CDR2: SQVTM and ANQGSEA.

This clonotype was counted at least ten times. The chain couples TRBV7-9 to TRBJ1-1, with D unresolved. The V gene's germline CDR1 is SEHNR and CDR2 FQNEAQ (reference sequence). Trimming stripped 7 bases from V and 7 bases from J, with 13 bases between. The CDR3 is 12 residues long. CDR3 in DNA: TGTGCCAGCACCCCAAGTAAGGGTGAAGCTTTCTTT. Amino acids: CASTPSKGEAFF.

This clonotype was seen repeatedly, ten times or more. The J gene is TRBJ2-7, the V gene TRBV4-3; 7 bases are a match to TRBD2. The ends lost 0 bases at V and 3 bases at J; junction bases unmatched: 5. CDR1 is LGHNA and CDR2 is YSLEER in the germline V gene. This CDR3 has 15 amino acids. The CDR3 sequence is CASSQDSGPYYEQYF. The CDR3 region has the DNA TGCGCCAGCAGCCAAGATAGCGGGCCTTACTACGAGCAGTACTTC.

This clonotype was counted a few times. The V gene is TRBV4-1, the J gene TRBJ2-1, with TRBD1 identical over 7 bases. Germline-derived CDR1 and CDR2 are MGHRA and YSYEKL. Trimming cost V 4 bases and J 0 bases; bases outside gene matches: 12. This CDR3 has 18 residues. DNA of the CDR3: TGCGCCAGCAGCCCAACTTTGGGACAGATGAGCTCCTACAATGAGCAGTTCTTC. Its translation: CASSPTLGQMSSYNEQFF.

The CDR3 reads CSAKERDRDLYEQYF. In nucleotides, the CDR3 is TGCAGTGCTAAAGAACGGGACAGGGATTTGTACGAGCAGTACTTC. V and J are TRBV20-1 and TRBJ2-7; 9 bases are a match to TRBD1. Looked up from germline, CDR1 is DFQATT and CDR2 is SNEGSKA (reference sequence). CDR3 size: 15 residues. After removal of 4 bases from V and 4 bases from J, the junction contained 11 bases not matched to a gene.

The chain carries TRBV19 and TRBJ2-3, with unresolved D. The germline gives CDR1 LNHDA, CDR2 SQIVND (reference sequence). V shed 1 base and J shed 4 bases, with 3 bases lying between them. The CDR3 length is 12 residues. CDR3 protein: CASSIVADTQYF. In DNA form, the CDR3 reads TGTGCCAGTAGTATAGTTGCAGATACGCAGTATTTT.

The V call is TRBV4-1, the J call TRBJ1-2, with D possibly TRBD1 on 5 matching bases. Between the trimmed V and J ends, which lost 1 base and 10 bases, there was a span of 19 bases. In germline, CDR1 is MGHRA, CDR2 YSYEKL. There are 15 residues in the CDR3. CDR3: CASSQVLGFGGDYTF. CDR3 DNA: TGCGCCAGCAGCCAAGTTTTGGGATTCGGGGGGGACTACACCTTC.

This clonotype was counted at least ten times. The genes are TRBV7-8 and TRBJ2-1; the match to TRBD2 covers 11 bases. The CDR3 consists of 16 residues. Germline trimming cut 5 bases from V and 0 bases from J; bases unmatched to any gene: 3. Germline V gene sequence: CDR1 SGHVS, CDR2 FQNEAQ. The CDR3 sequence is CASSPGLAGSYNEQFF. The CDR3 DNA reads as TGTGCCAGCAGCCCAGGACTAGCGGGCTCCTACAATGAGCAGTTCTTC.

This clonotype was counted between two and nine times. The V gene is TRBV2, the J gene TRBJ2-5; D not resolved. Germline assignment: CDR1 SNHLY and CDR2 FYNNEI. This CDR3 is 14 amino acids long. Trimming shortened V by 5 bases and J by 5 bases, and 15 bases separated the two germline ends. CDR3 coding DNA: TGTGCCAGCAGTCCTATCAGTGTAAGGGAGACCCAGTACTTC. This encodes CASSPISVRETQYF.

The chain uses TRBV29-1 and TRBJ1-1, with D unresolved. In germline, CDR1 is SQVTM, CDR2 ANQGSEA. The CDR3 is made up of 14 amino acids. Trimming stripped 5 bases from V and 8 bases from J, with 21 bases between. CDR3 sequence (DNA): TGCAGCGTTCCAATTCGTATGCGCTTGGGCGAAGCTTTCTTT. Translating it yields CSVPIRMRLGEAFF.

This clonotype appeared many times. V usage is TRBV6-5 and J usage is TRBJ2-5; tentative D call: TRBD1 (5 bases). CDR3 length equals 13 residues. Trimming left V 1 base short and J 4 bases short, with 7 bases between. Germline CDR1 MNHEY, CDR2 SVGAGI. Written as DNA, the CDR3 is TGTGCCAGCAGTTACTTTGACAGAGAGACCCAGTACTTC. Translating gives CASSYFDRETQYF.

This clonotype was seen a few times. The V gene is TRBV5-1, the J gene TRBJ2-7; D may be TRBD2 (7 bases). Germline CDR1 reads SGHRS; CDR2 reads YFSETQ. The CDR3 sequence is 14 residues long. Deletions cut 7 bases from V and 3 bases from J, with 17 bases between. The CDR3 bases are TGCGCCAGCTACCGGGGGCGGGGGCTCTACGAGCAGTACTTC. This sequence encodes CASYRGRGLYEQYF.

The genes are TRBV5-1 and TRBJ2-4, with TRBD2 matching over 10 bases. The CDR3 is made up of 22 amino acids. Trimming at V came to 1 base and at J to 1 base, leaving 20 bases not matched to a gene. The germline V gene has CDR1 SGHRS and CDR2 YFSETQ. The CDR3 loop reads CASSLSPWREAGGPTAKNIQYF. The CDR3 DNA follows: TGCGCCAGCAGCTTGTCTCCGTGGCGAGAAGCGGGAGGGCCGACGGCCAAAAACATTCAGTACTTC.

This clonotype was observed at least ten times. The CDR3: CASSQEEGSAYNEQFF. In nucleotides, the CDR3 is TGCGCCAGCAGCCAAGAGGAGGGATCAGCTTACAATGAGCAGTTCTTC. The chain combines TRBV4-3 with TRBJ2-1; tentatively, D is TRBD2 (6 bases). CDR3 length: 16 residues. The germline V gene encodes CDR1 LGHNA and CDR2 YSLEER. With 0 bases removed from V and 4 bases from J, the gap between germline ends came to 13 bases.

In its sample, this clonotype was seen a few times. V and J are TRBV20-1 and TRBJ2-3, with D tentatively TRBD1 or TRBD2 (7 bases each). CDR1 is DFQATT, CDR2 SNEGSKA, per germline (reference sequence). The ends were cut back, 1 base at V and 4 bases at J, with 27 bases in the middle. The CDR3 runs 19 residues. The CDR3 spells CSARAGGSSGQARSDTQYF. CDR3 bases: TGCAGTGCTAGAGCAGGGGGTAGTAGCGGGCAGGCGAGGTCAGATACGCAGTATTTT.

The table lists this clonotype with a few counts. The rearrangement joins TRBV27 to TRBJ2-1; D gene uncertain. The V gene's germline CDR1 is MNHEY and CDR2 SMNVEV (reference sequence). With 1 base removed from V and 5 bases from J, the gap between germline ends came to 12 bases. CDR3 length: 15 amino acids. In nucleotides, the CDR3 is TGTGCCAGCAGTTTATACGACCAGAGCCACAATGAGCAGTTCTTC. It encodes CASSLYDQSHNEQFF.

This clonotype was seen more than once but under ten times. The chain uses TRBV12-5 and TRBJ2-7; D is ambiguous. The CDR3 covers 12 residues. Trimming removed 2 bases at V and 4 bases at J, with 6 bases between. CDR1 and CDR2 from the germline V gene are LGHNT and FRNRAP. The CDR3 nucleotides read TGTGCTAGTGGTTTGCCCTTTTACGAGCAGTACTTC. The encoded protein is CASGLPFYEQYF.

This clonotype was detected ten times or more. This sequence joins TRBV15 and TRBJ2-2; D is uncertain. Germline V lookup: CDR1 LNHNV, CDR2 YYDKDF (reference sequence). The V end lost 4 bases, the J end lost 9 bases, and 12 bases lay between the germline ends. This CDR3 contains 13 residues. CDR3 in DNA: TGTGCCACCAGCACAACCGGAGCGTGGGAGCTGTTTTTT. Encoded protein: CATSTTGAWELFF.

The gene calls are TRBV14 and TRBJ2-7, with 10 bases identical to TRBD2. The J segment lost 2 bases and the V segment lost 2 bases, leaving 6 bases of the junction unmatched. The CDR3 loop spans 16 amino acids. The germline gives CDR1 SGHDN, CDR2 FVKESK. CDR3 amino acids: CASSQSKLAGPYEQYF. The CDR3 coding sequence is TGTGCCAGCAGCCAATCAAAACTAGCGGGACCCTACGAGCAGTACTTC. Full variable domain (rest looked up from reference TRBV14 and TRBJ2-7): EAGVTQFPSHSVIEKGQTVTLRCDPISGHDNLYWYRRVMGKEIKFLLHFVKESKQDESGMPNNRFLAERTGGTYSTLKVQPAELEDSGVYFCASSQSKLAGPYEQYFGPGTRLTVT.

The table lists this clonotype with many counts. The chain uses TRBV6-2 or TRBV6-3 and TRBJ1-4; maybe TRBD1 (5 bases). Trimming pared 7 bases from V and 4 bases from J, leaving 10 bases between. Germline CDR1 reads MNHEY; CDR2 reads SVGEGT. This CDR3 contains 13 residues. CDR3 coding DNA: TGTGCCAGCAAAGGACAAGTTAATGAAAAACTGTTTTTT. Its translation is CASKGQVNEKLFF.

This clonotype was counted a single time. The chain carries TRBV29-1 and TRBJ2-1, with D uncertain. The ends were cut back, 2 bases at V and 2 bases at J, with 10 bases in the middle. The CDR3 has 14 residues. CDR1 SQVTM and CDR2 ANQGSEA come from the germline V gene. The CDR3 DNA reads TGCAGCGTTGAATTTGCCAGAACCTACAATGAGCAGTTCTTC. Translated, it gives CSVEFARTYNEQFF.

In its sample, this clonotype was seen a few times. The chain links TRBV15 to TRBJ2-7, with TRBD1 matching 8 bases. J was trimmed by 7 bases and V by 5 bases; bases with no gene match: 13. The CDR3 totals 15 residues. CDR1 is LNHNV, CDR2 YYDKDF, per germline (reference sequence). CDR3 in DNA: TGTGCCACCAGCCAAGACAGGGGTCTTCTACGGGAGCAGTACTTC. This gives the protein CATSQDRGLLREQYF.

The V call is TRBV6-4, the J call TRBJ2-2; the D gene is possibly TRBD1 (6 bases). Trimming removed 3 bases from V and 2 bases from J, with 7 bases in between. The germline V gene has CDR1 MRHNA and CDR2 SNTAGT. The CDR3 runs 14 residues. CDR3 loop: CASSEGQNTGELFF. CDR3 nucleotides: TGTGCCAGCAGTGAGGGACAAAACACCGGGGAGCTGTTTTTT.

V and J are TRBV7-9 and TRBJ2-2; the D is unclear. CDR1 and CDR2 from the germline V gene are SEHNR and FQNEAQ (reference sequence). The CDR3 is 12 residues long. Trimming stripped 2 bases from V and 6 bases from J, with 4 bases between. Written as DNA, the CDR3 is TGTGCCAGCAGCTTAAATCCCGGGGAGCTGTTTTTT. Residues: CASSLNPGELFF. Filled out from reference TRBV7-9 and TRBJ2-2, the complete variable domain reads DTGVSQNPRHKITKRGQNVTFRCDPISEHNRLYWYRQTLGQGPEFLTYFQNEAQLEKSRLLSDRFSAERPKGSFSTLEIQRTEQGDSAMYLCASSLNPGELFFGEGSRLTVL.

This clonotype was seen a handful of times. The genes are TRBV4-3 and TRBJ2-5, with D perhaps assigned TRBD1 or TRBD2 (5 bases each). Trimming removed 0 bases from V and 5 bases from J, with 13 bases in between. The germline V gene has CDR1 LGHNA and CDR2 YSLEER. The CDR3 runs 15 residues. The CDR3 here is CASSQETGPPETQYF. The DNA of the CDR3 is TGCGCCAGCAGCCAAGAGACGGGACCTCCCGAGACCCAGTACTTC.